The clone carrying this T cell receptor (beta chain) was seen ten or more times. Its matching antigen is unknown. The record originates from a study of spatial heterogeneity in lung cancer. Study in general: Each unique TCR and UMI combination was seen more than ten times on average in raw reads. Points from the study as a whole: Blood carried ubiquitous expanded tumor TCRs more at resection than follow-up.

The V end was cut by 3 bases, the J end by 4 bases, with 16 bases between. Germline V lookup: CDR1 LGHNA, CDR2 YNFKEQ. The CDR3 extends over 16 amino acids. MiXCR, run by TCRdb on the 5' RACE reads, gives a single entry per CDR3 protein. Among about 22,000 distinct CDR3 sequences listed, approximately 4.5% were seen once. The time point here: sample taken at primary tumor resection. Unsorted whole RNA samples from tumor, nontumor lung or frozen PBMC were sequenced. Samples came from 60 to 75 TRACERx patients with untreated early-stage lung cancer. The sequence was collected from a male donor with early-stage non-small cell lung cancer. The chain uses TRBV4-2 and TRBJ2-1; weak D call: TRBD1 (6 bases). The source material was PBMCs, sampled at surgery. CDR3 amino acids: CASSQQDRYLYNEQFF. The CDR3 nucleotides are TGTGCCAGCAGCCAGCAAGACAGGTATTTGTACAATGAGCAGTTCTTC.